These 20 T cell receptor beta chains originate from one sample sequenced in a study of cytomegalovirus exposure and HLA in healthy donors. The PCR ran on 60 Vbeta and 13 Jbeta primers. The data were produced by immunoSEQ multiplex PCR, yet TCRdb's version contains in-frame clones alone and is incomplete. The table has under 250,000 clones, 65% to 85% seen once. Sequencing input: PBMCs. These receptors originate from a boy aged 2-15 years in good health and CMV-seronegative.

The chain employs TRBV5-4 and TRBJ2-3, with 7 bases aligning to TRBD2. CDR3 size: 13 residues. Germline CDR1 is SGHNT and CDR2 is YYREEE (reference sequence). V lost 4 bases and J lost 3; bases outside the gene matches: 2. The CDR3 region has the DNA TGTGCCAGCAGCAGGACTAGAACAGATACGCAGTATTTT. The encoded protein is CASSRTRTDTQYF.

The chain is built from TRBV27 and TRBJ2-7; D remains ambiguous. The V end was cut by 8 bases, the J end by 4 bases, with 18 bases between. The CDR3 is 14 residues long. Looked up from germline, CDR1 is MNHEY and CDR2 is SMNVEV (reference sequence). CDR3 sequence: CASGPRSSLYEQYF. Written as DNA, the CDR3 is TGTGCCAGCGGCCCCCGGAGCTCCTTGTACGAGCAGTACTTC.

This clone was counted a few times. The V call is TRBV4-1, the J call TRBJ2-7; 7 bases are shared with TRBD1. CDR1 is MGHRA and CDR2 is YSYEKL in the germline V gene. V was pared by 2 bases and J by 2 bases, with 3 bases of the junction left unmatched. This CDR3 has 14 residues. Here the CDR3 DNA reads TGCGCCAGCAGCCAACTTACAGGGGCCTACGAGCAGTACTTC. This codes for CASSQLTGAYEQYF.

This clone was counted only a few times. The chain recombines TRBV6-1 with TRBJ1-2; D remains unclear. CDR1 MNHNS and CDR2 SASEGT come from the germline V gene. The ends were cut back, 0 bases at V and 7 bases at J, with 12 bases in the middle. The CDR3 covers 14 residues. The CDR3 DNA reads TGTGCCAGCAGTGAAGCTAGGAGGGCGAGTGGCTACACCTTC. This codes for CASSEARRASGYTF.

The rearrangement joins TRBV10-3 to TRBJ2-7, with unresolved D. This CDR3 spans 11 amino acids. The germline V gene encodes CDR1 ENHRY and CDR2 SYGVKD. V was pared by 2 bases and J by 6 bases, with 5 bases between. The CDR3 here is CAISERSEQYF. The CDR3 DNA reads as TGTGCCATCAGTGAGAGGAGCGAGCAGTACTTC.

The V call is TRBV19, the J call TRBJ2-1, with a possible D match to TRBD2 (6 bases). Trimming stripped 5 bases from V and 4 bases from J, with 18 bases between. The length of the CDR3 is 16 residues. Per the germline V gene, CDR1 is LNHDA and CDR2 is SQIVND (reference sequence). The DNA of the CDR3 is TGTGCCAGTAGTCCCCTACTATCGGCGGGATACAATGAGCAGTTCTTC. Its protein is CASSPLLSAGYNEQFF.

Only a few counts were recorded for this clone. The CDR3 spells CASSEGRDRDYQPQHF. CDR3 nucleotides: TGTGCCAGCAGTGAAGGGCGGGATAGGGATTATCAGCCCCAGCATTTT. This chain joins TRBV6-1 and TRBJ1-5; D call uncertain. The CDR3 consists of 16 residues. Looked up from germline, CDR1 is MNHNS and CDR2 is SASEGT. V lost 1 base and J 5 bases, leaving 15 bases between the germline ends.

The chain uses TRBV2 and TRBJ1-1; TRBD1 matches at 8 bases. J was trimmed by 0 bases and V by 6 bases; bases with no gene match: 6. The germline V gene encodes CDR1 SNHLY and CDR2 FYNNEI. The CDR3 is 15 residues long. The CDR3 here is CASSRRQGLNTEAFF. CDR3 sequence (DNA): TGTGCCAGCAGCCGCAGACAGGGGCTGAACACTGAAGCTTTCTTT.

The V and J genes are TRBV25-1 and TRBJ1-5; the D gene is possibly TRBD1 (6 bases). The CDR3 is made up of 13 amino acids. CDR1 MGHDK and CDR2 SYGVNS come from the germline V gene. V was trimmed by 4 bases and J by 7 bases, leaving 11 bases between them. The CDR3 spells CASSGEGGQPQHF. The CDR3 DNA reads TGTGCCAGCAGTGGGGAGGGGGGGCAGCCCCAGCATTTT.

The chain joins TRBV4-2 to TRBJ1-5; possibly TRBD1 for D (6 bases). From germline, CDR1 is LGHNA and CDR2 YNFKEQ. This CDR3 comprises 14 residues. Trimming took 4 bases from V and 1 from J, leaving 8 bases between them. The CDR3 reads CASSPTGSNQPQHF. The CDR3 DNA is TGTGCCAGCAGCCCTACAGGGAGCAATCAGCCCCAGCATTTT.

In this sample, this clone turned up a few times. The J gene is TRBJ2-7, the V gene TRBV6-5; 8 nucleotides line up with TRBD2. The CDR3 spans 15 residues. CDR1 MNHEY and CDR2 SVGAGI come from the germline V gene. V was pared by 0 bases and J by 1 base, with 2 bases of the junction left unmatched. This CDR3 is CASSYSAGGSYEQYF. Here the CDR3 DNA reads TGTGCCAGCAGTTACTCGGCGGGGGGATCCTACGAGCAGTACTTC.

This sequence joins TRBV9 and TRBJ1-2; D is perhaps TRBD1 (6 bases). V was trimmed by 4 bases and J by 4 bases, leaving 20 bases between them. In germline, CDR1 is SGDLS, CDR2 YYNGEE. The CDR3 contains 16 residues. The CDR3 DNA is TGTGCCAGCAGCCCCCAAATCAACAGGGACCCCTATGGCTACACCTTC. Translating gives CASSPQINRDPYGYTF.

The rearrangement uses TRBV10-3 and TRBJ1-2, with 9 nucleotides matching TRBD1. The V segment lost 10 bases and the J segment 7 bases; nucleotides outside the gene matches: 10. The CDR3 is 13 residues long. Germline V lookup: CDR1 ENHRY, CDR2 SYGVKD. The DNA for the CDR3 is TGTGCCACCGCCGGGACAGGGTTCGGTGGCTACACCTTC. It specifies CATAGTGFGGYTF.

The chain joins TRBV30 to TRBJ1-3; D may be TRBD1 (5 bases). The CDR3 is 12 residues long. The germline CDR1 and CDR2 sequences are GTSNPN and SVGIG (reference sequence). The germline V and J ends were trimmed by 5 bases and 4 bases, with 9 bases remaining between them. The CDR3 here is CAWGGEGNTIYF. For the CDR3, the DNA is TGTGCCTGGGGGGGGGAGGGAAACACCATATATTTT.

The J gene is TRBJ2-1, the V gene TRBV5-4; 13 positions match TRBD2. The CDR3 has 17 residues. With 4 bases clipped from V and 4 bases from J, the junction kept 8 bases outside the gene matches. Germline CDR1 reads SGHNT; CDR2 reads YYREEE (reference sequence). CDR3 protein: CASSQPLTSGGYNEQFF. The CDR3 DNA is TGTGCCAGCAGCCAACCTTTGACTAGCGGGGGGTACAATGAGCAGTTCTTC.

This sequence joins TRBV7-9 and TRBJ2-2; 8 positions agree with TRBD2. CDR1 and CDR2 (germline): SEHNR, FQNEAQ (reference sequence). CDR3 length: 17 residues. Trimming took 5 bases from V and 3 from J; bases not matched to a gene: 11. CDR3 in amino acids: CASSPRGAGGDTGELFF. In nucleotides, the CDR3 is TGTGCCAGCAGCCCCCGCGGGGCGGGGGGCGACACCGGGGAGCTGTTTTTT. The entire variable domain, with the rest obtained from reference TRBV7-9 and TRBJ2-2, is as follows: DTGVSQNPRHKITKRGQNVTFRCDPISEHNRLYWYRQTLGQGPEFLTYFQNEAQLEKSRLLSDRFSAERPKGSFSTLEIQRTEQGDSAMYLCASSPRGAGGDTGELFFGEGSRLTVL.

This clone was seen a single time. The chain recombines TRBV11-2 with TRBJ2-5; tentative D call: TRBD2 (6 bases). The CDR3 has 15 residues. Germline CDR1 and CDR2: SGHAT and FQNNGV. Trimming removed 2 bases at V and 1 base at J, with 11 bases between. As DNA, the CDR3 is TGTGCCAGCAGCTTAAACGGGGGTACCCAAGAGACCCAGTACTTC. It is translated as CASSLNGGTQETQYF.

The chain combines TRBV6-5 with TRBJ2-7; D is perhaps TRBD2 (5 bases). Trimming stripped 5 bases from V and 3 bases from J, with 14 bases between. Germline values: CDR1 MNHEY, CDR2 SVGAGI. This CDR3 is 14 amino acids long. CDR3 DNA sequence: TGTGCCAGCAGTCCGTCGGGATTCCTCTACGAGCAGTACTTC. This codes for CASSPSGFLYEQYF.

This chain joins TRBV7-9 and TRBJ2-5; 12 bases fit TRBD2. Trimming took 1 base from V and 7 from J; bases not matched to a gene: 7. Germline V gives CDR1 SEHNR, CDR2 FQNEAQ (reference sequence). The CDR3 has 16 residues. CDR3 residues: CASSLGRTSGIGTQYF. CDR3 in DNA: TGTGCCAGCAGCTTAGGACGGACTAGCGGGATCGGGACCCAGTACTTC.

This clone was counted once. This chain joins TRBV25-1 and TRBJ1-2; D uncertain. The V and J ends lost 1 base and 4 bases respectively, with 19 bases between them. Germline CDR1 and CDR2: MGHDK and SYGVNS. The CDR3 is 17 residues long. Here the CDR3 reads CASSESGANLEFYGYTF. CDR3 coding DNA: TGTGCCAGCAGTGAATCGGGAGCCAACTTGGAGTTCTATGGCTACACCTTC.